This passage covers 14 T cell receptor beta chains from one sample sequenced in a study of naive and memory T cell subsets. Overall study findings and caveats: Especially in CD8 cells, naive repertoires contained a few larger clonotypes, possibly CD45RA-re-expressing memory cells.

Their specific antigens are unknown. Both TRBC1 and TRBC2 were covered by a beta constant-region primer of two equimolar oligonucleotides. Ligated cDNA was amplified by four rounds of PCR with nested alpha and beta constant-region primers and SP2. Each CDR3 protein gets one entry after TCRdb re-called the UMI-ligation and nested PCR reads with MiXCR. This table holds under 150,000 distinct CDR3 sequences, approximately 20% found once. The sequencing input was naive CD8+ T cells from blood. Every receptor here comes from a human donor in good health.

This clonotype has a handful of counts. The rearrangement links TRBV12-3 or TRBV12-4 to TRBJ2-7; D is unresolved. V was clipped by 6 bases and J by 1 base, with 10 bases between them. This CDR3 is built from 13 residues. CDR3 in DNA: TGTGCCAGCAGGCCCCCAGGATCCTACGAGCAGTACTTC. Protein product: CASRPPGSYEQYF.

This clonotype was seen a few times. The chain links TRBV28 to TRBJ2-1; D unclear. The CDR3 covers 13 residues. V shed 5 bases and J shed 1 base, with 6 bases lying between them. Germline V CDR1 and CDR2: MDHEN, SYDVKM. Written as DNA, the CDR3 is TGTGCCAGCAGTGCATCTTCCTACAATGAGCAGTTCTTC. Translation gives CASSASSYNEQFF.

V and J are TRBV28 and TRBJ2-1; perhaps TRBD2 as D (5 bases). Trimming pared 7 bases from V and 7 bases from J, leaving 20 bases between. Germline V lookup: CDR1 MDHEN, CDR2 SYDVKM. The CDR3 totals 15 residues. The CDR3 protein is CASKTWEQPKNEQFF. CDR3 DNA: TGTGCCAGCAAGACCTGGGAGCAGCCCAAAAATGAGCAGTTCTTC.

Only a few counts were recorded for this clonotype. The chain employs TRBV28 and TRBJ2-1, with 10 bases matching TRBD2. The germline V gene encodes CDR1 MDHEN and CDR2 SYDVKM. The CDR3 contains 12 residues. Unmatched junction bases numbered 2, after V lost 5 bases and J lost 10 bases. CDR3 nucleotides: TGTGCCAGCAGTCGGACTAGCGGAGAGCAGTTCTTC. This gives the protein CASSRTSGEQFF.

This clonotype was seen more than once but under ten times. The J gene is TRBJ2-1, the V gene TRBV25-1; D gene unclear. This CDR3 has 15 amino acids. The V end was cut by 3 bases, the J end by 0 bases, with 9 bases between. Germline V gene lookup returns CDR1 MGHDK and CDR2 SYGVNS. CDR3 bases: TGTGCCAGCAGTGAGTACGGTAGCTCCTACAATGAGCAGTTCTTC. As protein: CASSEYGSSYNEQFF.

The chain links TRBV10-3 to TRBJ1-1; 9 bases map to TRBD1. The CDR3 spans 15 residues. Germline V CDR1 and CDR2: ENHRY, SYGVKD. V gave up 10 bases and J gave up 5 bases; unmatched junction bases: 14. Here the CDR3 DNA reads TGTGCCACCGGAGACTCCGGGACAGGGAAGACTGAAGCTTTCTTT. Its protein product is CATGDSGTGKTEAFF.

The V and J genes are TRBV5-1 and TRBJ2-3, with TRBD2 matching 9 bases. The CDR3 totals 17 residues. J lost 3 bases, V lost 3 bases, and 11 bases had no gene match. Germline CDR1 is SGHRS and CDR2 is YFSETQ. The CDR3 DNA reads TGCGCCAGCAGCTCCCATAGAGCGGGAGGTTGGACAGATACGCAGTATTTT. Translation: CASSSHRAGGWTDTQYF.

The chain joins TRBV14 to TRBJ2-7, with unresolved D. Germline CDR1 is SGHDN and CDR2 is FVKESK. V was trimmed by 1 base and J by 4 bases, leaving 2 bases between them. The length of the CDR3 is 11 residues. CDR3 in DNA: TGTGCCAGCAGCCAAGCGTACGAGCAGTACTTC. The encoded protein is CASSQAYEQYF.

CDR3 sequence (DNA): TGTGCCAGCAGCCAAGTAGGGGACACTGAAGCTTTCTTT. This codes for CASSQVGDTEAFF. The chain links TRBV3-1 to TRBJ1-1; maybe TRBD1 (5 bases). This CDR3 region has 13 residues. V gave up 1 base and J gave up 3 bases, with 6 bases separating them. Germline V CDR1 and CDR2: LGHDT, YNNKEL (reference sequence).

The table lists this clonotype with a few counts. V gene TRBV6-2 or TRBV6-3 combines with J gene TRBJ2-7; no reliable D call. The CDR3 consists of 12 residues. The germline V gene has CDR1 MNHEY and CDR2 SVGEGT. The V end lost 2 bases, the J end lost 4 bases, and 6 bases lay between the germline ends. The CDR3 loop is CASSYSPYEQYF. In DNA form, the CDR3 reads TGTGCCAGCAGTTACAGCCCTTACGAGCAGTACTTC.

This chain connects TRBV28 to TRBJ2-1; D might be TRBD2 (6 bases). CDR3 length: 14 residues. CDR1 is MDHEN and CDR2 is SYDVKM in the germline V gene. V lost 6 bases and J lost 2, with 11 bases in between. The CDR3 DNA sequence: TGTGCCAGCAGAAAGGGACTCGCCTACAATGAGCAGTTCTTC. Translated: CASRKGLAYNEQFF.

Here the CDR3 reads CASSHRDRNTEAFF. CDR3 sequence (DNA): TGTGCCAGCAGCCACAGGGACAGGAACACTGAAGCTTTCTTT. V and J are TRBV7-9 and TRBJ1-1; 7 positions agree with TRBD1. The CDR3 extends over 14 amino acids. V lost 5 bases and J lost 1; bases outside the gene matches: 4. Germline values: CDR1 SEHNR, CDR2 FQNEAQ (reference sequence).

V usage is TRBV9 and J usage is TRBJ2-2; 10 nucleotides align to TRBD2. Germline V gives CDR1 SGDLS, CDR2 YYNGEE. This CDR3 has 19 amino acids. V was pared by 0 bases and J by 3 bases, with 11 bases of the junction left unmatched. In nucleotides, the CDR3 is TGTGCCAGCAGCGTAGCCAGGCCGAGCGGGAGGGTTGACACCGGGGAGCTGTTTTTT. It specifies CASSVARPSGRVDTGELFF.

There are a few counts of this clonotype. The chain joins TRBV30 to TRBJ2-1, with D possibly being TRBD2 (5 bases). The CDR3 runs to 12 residues. V was pared by 2 bases and J by 9 bases, with 11 bases between. CDR1 is GTSNPN and CDR2 is SVGIG in the germline V gene (reference sequence). CDR3 DNA sequence: TGTGCCTGGAGTCGAGGGATCGGTGAGCAGTTCTTC. This translates into CAWSRGIGEQFF.